This T cell receptor beta chain was captured by sequencing in a study of response to subunit inactivated influenza vaccine (dated by TCRdb to 2017 to 2018). For context, the study as a whole: The study used deep quantitative T cell receptor repertoire profiling to track responses to a trivalent subunit inactivated influenza vaccine.

In the germline V gene, CDR1 corresponds to MDHEN and CDR2 to SYDVKM. The junction shows trimming of 5 bases on V and 8 bases on J, plus 15 bases between the germline ends. Its CDR3 holds 14 amino acids, cysteine through phenylalanine. The only DNA kept is the CDR3, 42 bases in frame from the first base. Worth noting for this clonotype: The antigen it recognizes is unknown. No clone much larger than this one lies a single base away; base qualities are absent.

Libraries were made using RT-PCR. For sequencing, an Illumina HiSeq 2500 was employed. TCRdb itself trimmed the public reads at Q25 with fastp, ran MiXCR and retained productive beta chains. For every CDR3 protein sequence, its rows merge into one entry that carries the most common genes and DNA. The sample yields about 800,000 distinct CDR3 sequences; over 20% were counted once. The top ten hold 9.5% to 13% of the sample. The study at large found these results: According to the authors, only a limited number of new T cells may be recruited by each seasonal influenza vaccination.

The TCR sequence derives from a man aged 45 to 65 who received an inactivated influenza vaccine. Donor details come from another sample of the same person, matched by shared clones. The chain joins TRBV28 to TRBJ1-4; the D gene lacks a confident call. Sequenced here: PBMCs from blood, sampled 4 to 6 days after vaccination. The nucleotide sequence is given as TGTGCCAGCAGTCAGTCCGGTCCTTACGAAAAACTGTTTTTT. Translated, it gives CASSQSGPYEKLFF.